A single sample is the source of the 2 T cell receptor beta chains below, sequenced in a study of monozygotic twins with inflammatory bowel disease. With the 5' RACE reads reprocessed, TCRdb shows one record per CDR3 protein and no DNA. The sample has around 400,000 distinct CDR3 sequences. Sequencing was performed on blood. Receptor source: a human donor with ulcerative colitis or Crohn's disease, or a healthy co-twin of an affected twin (not recorded which).

The chain employs TRBV19 and TRBJ1-2. From germline, CDR1 is LNHDA and CDR2 SQIVND (reference sequence). The CDR3 extends over 15 amino acids. This CDR3 is CASSIGSRGATGYTF. Looking up the rest from reference TRBV19 and TRBJ1-2 gives the full variable domain: DGGITQSPKYLFRKEGQNVTLSCEQNLNHDAMYWYRQDPGQGLRLIYYSQIVNDFQKGDIAEGYSVSREKKESFPLTVTSAQKNPTAFYLCASSIGSRGATGYTFGSGTRLTVV.

The V gene is TRBV20-1, the J gene TRBJ2-3; the TCRdb D gene call, TRBD1, has no DNA to confirm it. The CDR3 totals 12 residues. Germline CDR1 is DFQATT and CDR2 is SNEGSKA (reference sequence). CDR3 protein: CSARRGPDTQYF.